The 6 T cell receptor beta chains presented below share a single source sample, sequenced in a study of shared clonotypes between healthy human individuals. The data were produced by immunoSEQ multiplex PCR, yet TCRdb's version contains in-frame clones alone and is incomplete. Of some 240,000 clones in the sample, 50% to 75% are singletons; the top ten hold 11%. The sequenced material came from memory CD4+ T cells sorted from blood. Indicated subset: CD45RA-negative fraction. These TCRs come from a man aged 30 to 39 in good health.

This clone was counted once. The chain recombines TRBV9 with TRBJ2-5; 7 nucleotides match TRBD2. V trimming: 0 bases; J trimming: 2 bases; junction bases outside the gene matches: 19. This CDR3 has 20 residues. Germline CDR1 and CDR2: SGDLS and YYNGEE. CDR3 region: CASSVGFSHVGRVNQETQYF. CDR3 coding DNA: TGTGCCAGCAGCGTAGGTTTCAGCCACGTGGGGAGGGTTAATCAAGAGACCCAGTACTTC.

J is TRBJ1-4 and V is TRBV7-8; 7 bases line up with TRBD1. Looked up from germline, CDR1 is SGHVS and CDR2 is FQNEAQ. CDR3 size: 15 residues. V lost 5 bases and J lost 7; bases outside the gene matches: 10. The CDR3 sequence: CASSVGRGEGEKLFF. The CDR3 DNA sequence: TGTGCCAGCAGCGTGGGCAGGGGGGAGGGTGAAAAACTGTTTTTT.

The CDR3 bases are TGCGCCAGCAGTCGAGGGACTAGTCTTACAGATACGCAGTATTTT. Protein product: CASSRGTSLTDTQYF. The V call is TRBV5-1, the J call TRBJ2-3; 8 bases fit TRBD2. V dropped 5 bases and J dropped 3; count of bases not matched to a gene: 8. The CDR3 runs 15 residues. Germline CDR1 and CDR2: SGHRS and YFSETQ.

As DNA, the CDR3 is TGTGCCAGCAGCACCAACGGGGGGCTCCCAGATACGCAGTATTTT. It translates to CASSTNGGLPDTQYF. This chain uses TRBV7-2 with TRBJ2-3, with D maybe TRBD2 (7 bases). This CDR3 has 15 amino acids. V lost 5 bases to trimming and J lost 4 bases, with 16 bases between them. Per germline, CDR1 SGHTA and CDR2 FQGNSA.

The chain carries TRBV2 and TRBJ1-5, with 9 bases aligning to TRBD1. Germline trimming cut 5 bases from V and 8 bases from J; bases unmatched to any gene: 4. The germline CDR1 and CDR2 sequences are SNHLY and FYNNEI. This CDR3 has 13 amino acids. CDR3 nucleotide sequence: TGTGCCAGCAGTTTCGACAGGGGGGAGCCCCAGCATTTT. Amino acids: CASSFDRGEPQHF.

The chain links TRBV5-4 to TRBJ2-1; 10 bases are shared with TRBD2. CDR3 size: 15 residues. V lost 4 bases to trimming and J lost 6 bases; unmatched junction nucleotides: 7. Germline V gene data show CDR1 as SGHNT and CDR2 as YYREEE (reference sequence). CDR3 residues: CASSTTSGEVNEQFF. For the CDR3, the DNA is TGTGCCAGCAGCACAACTAGCGGGGAGGTCAATGAGCAGTTCTTC.